One sample yielded the 8 T cell receptor beta chains listed below, sequenced in a study of spatial heterogeneity in lung cancer. Sample time point: blood at routine non-recurrence follow-up after resection. One entry per CDR3 protein, called by TCRdb with MiXCR from the 5' RACE reads. The sample carries about 32,000 distinct CDR3 sequences, under 11% recorded once. The sequenced sample was PBMCs, obtained at follow-up. The receptors were gathered from a female donor with early-stage non-small cell lung cancer.

This clonotype has just a few counts. The chain employs TRBV6-2 or TRBV6-3 and TRBJ2-1; weak D call: TRBD2 (7 bases). V dropped 5 bases and J dropped 5 bases, with 16 bases sitting between them. The CDR3 length is 15 residues. CDR1 and CDR2 from the germline V gene are MNHEY and SVGEGT. CDR3 bases: TGTGCCAGCAGTACACGGGCGGGGGCACACAATGAGCAGTTCTTC. This codes for CASSTRAGAHNEQFF.

This clonotype showed up many times. V gene TRBV28 combines with J gene TRBJ2-5, with D perhaps matching TRBD2 (6 bases). V lost 4 bases to trimming and J lost 3 bases, with 15 bases between them. CDR3 length equals 15 residues. From germline, CDR1 is MDHEN and CDR2 SYDVKM. The CDR3, as DNA: TGTGCCAGCAGTTCCCGGTGGGCGGGGAAAGAGACCCAGTACTTC. Its translation is CASSSRWAGKETQYF.

This clonotype occurred many times. J is TRBJ1-3 and V is TRBV11-3; 9 positions match TRBD1. Per the germline V gene, CDR1 is SGHNT and CDR2 is YENEEA. J lost 2 bases, V lost 5 bases, and 4 bases had no gene match. The CDR3 sequence is 15 residues long. The CDR3 is CASSPGQGPGNTIYF. CDR3 nucleotide sequence: TGTGCCAGCAGCCCGGGACAGGGACCTGGAAACACCATATATTTT.

Points on this clonotype: Mismatch with germline at one junction end may stem from a read error. CDR3 sequence: CVSSGLRGRTEAFF. The CDR3 nucleotides are TGTGTCAGCAGCGGGCTCAGGGGGCGGACTGAAGCTTTCTTT. This rearrangement joins TRBV7-2 to TRBJ1-1; 8 positions agree with TRBD1. Germline loops: CDR1 SGHTA, CDR2 FQGNSA. The CDR3 is made up of 14 amino acids.

The table lists this clonotype with a few counts. The chain joins TRBV5-4 to TRBJ2-3, with TRBD1 identical over 10 bases. The V and J ends lost 3 bases and 3 bases, in that order; junction bases with no gene match: 4. CDR3 size: 15 residues. The germline gives CDR1 SGHNT, CDR2 YYREEE (reference sequence). CDR3 residues: CASSSGQGGTDTQYF. The DNA for the CDR3 is TGTGCCAGCAGCTCCGGACAGGGGGGAACAGATACGCAGTATTTT.

V is TRBV30 and J is TRBJ2-7; D is ambiguous. The germline V gene encodes CDR1 GTSNPN and CDR2 SVGIG (reference sequence). V lost 3 bases, J lost 0 bases, and 6 bases lay in between. The CDR3 is 12 residues long. The CDR3 is CAWRDASYEQYF. The CDR3 bases are TGTGCCTGGAGGGACGCCTCCTACGAGCAGTACTTC.

The V gene is TRBV6-1, the J gene TRBJ1-3, with 7 bases lining up with TRBD1. V was clipped by 6 bases and J by 2 bases; unmatched bases: 7. CDR1 is MNHNS, CDR2 SASEGT, per germline. The length of the CDR3 is 15 residues. The CDR3 spells CASSLTGEPGNTIYF. The CDR3 nucleotides read TGTGCCAGCAGCCTTACAGGGGAACCTGGAAACACCATATATTTT.

This clonotype was detected only a few times. The chain has TRBV5-1 and TRBJ2-2; 8 positions agree with TRBD1. The ends lost 6 bases at V and 0 bases at J; junction bases unmatched: 4. Germline values: CDR1 SGHRS, CDR2 YFSETQ. The length of the CDR3 is 15 residues. The CDR3 coding sequence is TGCGCCAGCACCGTGGACAGGGCGAACACCGGGGAGCTGTTTTTT. This translates into CASTVDRANTGELFF.